Sequencing of this T cell receptor beta chain was carried out in a study of T cell responses to AZD1222 COVID-19 vaccine. General study points: At baseline, just 5 or 6 AZD1222 recipients tested seropositive. Mostly white British, mostly female donors; authors suggested clonal diversity may be underestimated. Repertoire sampling was restricted to post-peak T cell response timepoints.

The CDR3 runs 13 residues. Germline V lookup: CDR1 SGHDT, CDR2 YYEEEE. The germline V and J ends were trimmed by 3 bases and 2 bases, with 6 bases remaining between them. Using immunoSEQ multiplex PCR, the repertoire was profiled, and TCRdb retains in-frame clones only, with some absent. The sample records about 190,000 clones, about 92% being singletons. Points on this clone: Its cognate antigen is unknown.

The sequences come from peripheral blood, collected on day 0 of AZD1222 vaccination. This sequence was found in an adult in good health. This chain uses TRBV5-6 with TRBJ1-3, with D uncertain. In DNA, the CDR3 is TGTGCCAGCAGCTCAGAGACTGGAAACACCATATATTTT. Translating gives CASSSETGNTIYF.